This TCR beta chain was profiled in a study of CD8+ T cells in alopecia areata (dated by TCRdb to 2017 to 2018). Study-level background: The treated patients took part in an open-label pilot trial in which moderate-to-severe alopecia areata was treated with oral tofacitinib at 5 to 10 mg twice daily. Patients received tofacitinib for 6 to 18 months and were then followed off drug for 6 months to check for delayed response and recurrence. For the treated patients, the SALT score, which quantifies what percentage of scalp surface area is affected, served as the measure of disease severity. In both human patients and the C3H/HeJ mouse model, the study applied high-throughput TCRbeta sequencing to look at T cell clonal expansion in alopecia areata. In humans, TCRbeta sequencing was performed on scalp tissue and on sorted CD4+ and CD8+ peripheral blood T cells from healthy controls and from patients with patchy or totalis/universalis alopecia areata. Patients on tofacitinib were biopsied at baseline and after 4 and 24 weeks of treatment, and several of the patients also had a later scalp biopsy. Scalp clonality was compared among normal scalp (n=4), patchy alopecia areata scalp (n=8), and alopecia totalis/universalis scalp (n=8). RNA was obtained with the PAXgene miRNA kit for fixed scalp, the miRNeasy kit for PBMCs, and the RNeasy kit for mouse skin. TCRbeta CDR3 regions were amplified by immunoSEQ multiplex PCR using 35 Vbeta forward and 13 Jbeta reverse primers. Overall study results and their limits: Compared with mice, TCR sequences shared between patients were less clear, possibly partly because of HLA diversity across the patient population. Scalp clonality and the number of expanded CD8+ clones among the top 100 scalp clones were significantly decreased by tofacitinib. Resident alphabeta T cells in normal human skin are also sequenced, complicating scalp TCR repertoire analysis, unlike mouse skin dominated by gammadelta T cells. During tofacitinib treatment, many expanded lesional clones remained in scalp and blood, and this persistence may partly explain relapse after treatment is stopped. Lesional scalp, especially in alopecia totalis/universalis, showed higher clonality and more expanded CD8+ clones than normal scalp, suggesting antigenic drive. The treated cohort was small, with a single nonresponder, so links between baseline CD8+ expansion and response need larger studies.

Library prep was done by the immunoSEQ multiplex PCR assay. RNA was extracted from all samples and reverse transcribed into cDNA, which served as template for TCR sequencing. SuperScript III was used for first-strand cDNA synthesis, primed with a 2:1 mix of oligo-dT and random hexamers. A synthetic immune receptor repertoire was used to assess amplification bias, and residual bias was removed computationally. Under the source paper's analysis protocol: Raw reads were preprocessed for error removal, and CDR3 was defined according to IMGT conventions as running from the conserved cysteine to phenylalanine. To get clonality, Shannon entropy was normalized by log2 of the number of productive unique TCRs and the result was subtracted from 1. Scalp TCRbeta sequences were cross-referenced with sorted blood CD4 and CD8 repertoires so that the CD4 or CD8 identity of scalp clones could be inferred. TCRdb re-hosts the immuneACCESS table, in-frame sequences only. Its copies lack some clones; in the studies checked, an unresolved V gene accounts for under half of them, and the cause for the rest is not known. The D gene and trimming were derived from the DNA, and the V and J assignments and clone size from that table. Across this sample there are 200,000 to 250,000 clones, with roughly two fifths seen only once. Roughly 0.45% of the sample goes to the ten largest clones.

The treatment or condition label on this specimen signifies: oral pan-JAK inhibitor, 5-10 mg twice daily. Peripheral blood and lesional scalp punch biopsies were obtained from patients with alopecia areata. After PBMCs were isolated by density centrifugation and stained for CD3, CD4 and CD8, a FACSAria was used to sort CD4+ and CD8+ T cells. Its CDR3 holds 14 amino acids, cysteine through phenylalanine. The DNA shown is the 42-base CDR3, in frame from base 1. Based on the germline V gene, the CDR1 and CDR2 sequences are SGHTA and FQGNSA. The junction carries 12 bases between V and J, which are trimmed by 4 bases and 3 bases respectively. Concerning this clone: Its recognized antigen is unknown. The record has no base qualities; no much larger clone is one base away.

Recombination joined TRBV7-2 with TRBJ1-2; the D gene is perhaps TRBD1, from 5 matching bases. The sample here was CD4+ T cells sorted from blood, taken between weeks 30 and 35, from a patient treated with tofacitinib. The source of this sequence is a human donor with alopecia areata. The CDR3 region has the sequence CASSSQGTYYGYTF. The bases are TGTGCCAGCAGCTCCCAAGGGACCTACTATGGCTACACCTTC.